The 3 T cell receptor beta chains below were found in one sample sequenced in a study of blood T cell repertoires in COVID-19. Data came from immunoSEQ multiplex PCR; TCRdb stores just in-frame clones and leaves some out. The table lists approximately 100,000 clones, about 85% of them singletons. The sequenced material came from peripheral blood. The source of these receptors is a human donor in a cohort sampled during active COVID-19.

The rearrangement joins TRBV4-1 to TRBJ1-2; 8 bases fit TRBD1. Germline V gives CDR1 MGHRA, CDR2 YSYEKL. J lost 8 bases, V lost 1 base, and 12 bases had no gene match. The CDR3 spans 16 residues. For the CDR3, the DNA is TGCGCCAGCAGCCAAGTCCCAGGGGGCGCACTGCAAGGCTACACCTTC. This encodes CASSQVPGGALQGYTF.

The chain has TRBV30 and TRBJ1-1; TRBD1 agrees at 7 bases. The CDR3 is 12 amino acids. V trimming: 7 bases; J trimming: 0 bases; junction bases outside the gene matches: 2. Germline CDR1 is GTSNPN and CDR2 is SVGIG (reference sequence). CDR3 sequence: CAYRGVNTEAFF. The CDR3, as DNA: TGTGCCTACAGGGGCGTGAACACTGAAGCTTTCTTT.

The rearrangement uses TRBV30 and TRBJ2-2; no clear D gene. Germline loops: CDR1 GTSNPN, CDR2 SVGIG (reference sequence). This CDR3 comprises 13 residues. Trimming stripped 4 bases from V and 9 bases from J, with 15 bases between. In DNA, the CDR3 is TGTGCCTGGACGTTCCTCCCTGGCCGGGAGCTGTTTTTT. Residues: CAWTFLPGRELFF. The full variable domain, with the rest looked up from reference TRBV30 and TRBJ2-2, is SQTIHQWPATLVQPVGSPLSLECTVEGTSNPNLYWYRQAAGRGLQLLFYSVGIGQISSEVPQNLSASRPQDRQFILSSKKLLLSDSGFYLCAWTFLPGRELFFGEGSRLTVL.